This T cell receptor (beta chain) stems from a study of tumour-infiltrating T cells in Burkitt lymphoma. Study background: All epidemiological Burkitt lymphoma subtypes were represented in the cohort. Repertoire clonality predicted overall and progression-free survival. Study findings and constraints: Many Burkitt lymphoma patients shared several public clonotypes.

CDR3 length equals 15 residues. Germline values: CDR1 SGHRS, CDR2 YFSETQ. V was pared by 4 bases and J by 0 bases, with 2 bases of the junction left unmatched. Repertoires were generated with immunoSEQ multiplex PCR, while TCRdb's copy carries only in-frame clones and drops some. The sample lists 2,000 to 2,500 clones, 20% to 30% seen once, with approximately 16% in the top ten. Concerning this clone: Its specificity is not known.

The chain joins TRBV5-1 to TRBJ2-2; TRBD2 matches at 8 bases. The sequence came from a human donor with relapsed Burkitt lymphoma. Some clones in this sample may be carry-over from other donors' samples. Sequenced input: tumor tissue from a relapse. In DNA, the CDR3 is TGCGCCAGCAGCGCCGGGGGGGCGAACACCGGGGAGCTGTTTTTT. Translating it yields CASSAGGANTGELFF.